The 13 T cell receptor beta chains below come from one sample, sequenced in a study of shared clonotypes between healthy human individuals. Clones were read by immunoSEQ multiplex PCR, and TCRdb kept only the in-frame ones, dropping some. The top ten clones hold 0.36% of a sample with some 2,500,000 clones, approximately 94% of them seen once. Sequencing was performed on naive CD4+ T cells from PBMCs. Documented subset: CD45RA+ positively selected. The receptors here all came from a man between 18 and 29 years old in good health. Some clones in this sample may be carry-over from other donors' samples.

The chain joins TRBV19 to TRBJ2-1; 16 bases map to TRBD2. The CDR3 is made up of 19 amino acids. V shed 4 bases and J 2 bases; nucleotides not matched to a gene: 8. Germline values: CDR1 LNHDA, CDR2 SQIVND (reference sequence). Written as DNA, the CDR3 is TGTGCCAGTAGTAGAACCGGGACTAGCGGGAGGGGCACCTACAATGAGCAGTTCTTC. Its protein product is CASSRTGTSGRGTYNEQFF.

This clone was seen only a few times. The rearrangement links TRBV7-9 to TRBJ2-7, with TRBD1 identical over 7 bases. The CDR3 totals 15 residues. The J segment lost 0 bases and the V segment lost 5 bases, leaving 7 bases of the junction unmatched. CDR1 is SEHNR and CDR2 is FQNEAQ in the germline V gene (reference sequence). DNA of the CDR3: TGTGCCAGCAGCAAGGGACAGACGAGCTCCTACGAGCAGTACTTC. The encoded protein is CASSKGQTSSYEQYF.

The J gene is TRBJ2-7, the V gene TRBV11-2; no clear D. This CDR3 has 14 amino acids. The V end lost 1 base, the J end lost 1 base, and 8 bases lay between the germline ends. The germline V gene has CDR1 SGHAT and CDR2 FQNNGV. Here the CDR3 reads CASSLVPGSYEQYF. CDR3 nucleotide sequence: TGTGCCAGCAGCTTAGTGCCTGGGTCCTACGAGCAGTACTTC.

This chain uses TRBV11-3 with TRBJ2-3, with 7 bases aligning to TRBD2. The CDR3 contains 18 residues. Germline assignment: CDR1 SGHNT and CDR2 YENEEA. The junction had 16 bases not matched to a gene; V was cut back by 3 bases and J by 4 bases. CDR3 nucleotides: TGTGCCAGCAGCTTGGGCATCGGGACGGGAGGAGGTGCAGATACGCAGTATTTT. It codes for CASSLGIGTGGGADTQYF.

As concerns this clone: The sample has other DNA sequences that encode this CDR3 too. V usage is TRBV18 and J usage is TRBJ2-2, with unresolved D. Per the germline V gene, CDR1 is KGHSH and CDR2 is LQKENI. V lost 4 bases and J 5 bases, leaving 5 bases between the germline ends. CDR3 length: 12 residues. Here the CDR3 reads CASSRFTGELFF. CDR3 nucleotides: TGTGCCAGCTCACGCTTTACCGGGGAGCTGTTTTTT.

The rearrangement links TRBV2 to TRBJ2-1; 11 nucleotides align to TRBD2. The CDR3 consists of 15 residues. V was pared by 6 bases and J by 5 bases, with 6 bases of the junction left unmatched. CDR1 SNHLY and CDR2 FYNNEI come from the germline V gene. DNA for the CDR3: TGTGCCAGCAGGGGGACTAGCGGTGGGGACAATGAGCAGTTCTTC. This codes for CASRGTSGGDNEQFF.

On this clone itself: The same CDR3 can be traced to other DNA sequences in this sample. CDR3 sequence (DNA): TGCAGCGTTGGAAGGGGCACTGAAGCTTTCTTT. This gives the protein CSVGRGTEAFF. The V call is TRBV29-1, the J call TRBJ1-1; weak D call: TRBD1 (5 bases). The CDR3 extends over 11 amino acids. CDR1 is SQVTM, CDR2 ANQGSEA, per germline. Trimming cost V 4 bases and J 4 bases, with 7 bases left between them.

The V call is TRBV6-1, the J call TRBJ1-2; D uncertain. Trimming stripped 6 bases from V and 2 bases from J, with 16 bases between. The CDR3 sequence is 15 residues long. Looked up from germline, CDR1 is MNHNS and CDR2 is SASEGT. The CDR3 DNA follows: TGTGCCAGCAGGGGAATGGCGACACCGAACTATGGCTACACCTTC. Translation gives CASRGMATPNYGYTF.

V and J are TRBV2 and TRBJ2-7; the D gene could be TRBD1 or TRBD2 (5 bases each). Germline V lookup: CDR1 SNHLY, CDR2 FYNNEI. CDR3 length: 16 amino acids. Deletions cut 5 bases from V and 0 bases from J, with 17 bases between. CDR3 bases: TGTGCCAGCAGTCCGCAAGGGACGAAGAGCTCCTACGAGCAGTACTTC. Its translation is CASSPQGTKSSYEQYF.

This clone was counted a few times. CDR3 bases: TGTGCCAGCAGTCTCCCAGGGTCCACTGAAGCTTTCTTT. Protein: CASSLPGSTEAFF. J is TRBJ1-1 and V is TRBV28, with D perhaps TRBD1 (5 bases). This CDR3 spans 13 amino acids. Germline V gene lookup returns CDR1 MDHEN and CDR2 SYDVKM. V was pared by 5 bases and J by 4 bases, with 11 bases between.

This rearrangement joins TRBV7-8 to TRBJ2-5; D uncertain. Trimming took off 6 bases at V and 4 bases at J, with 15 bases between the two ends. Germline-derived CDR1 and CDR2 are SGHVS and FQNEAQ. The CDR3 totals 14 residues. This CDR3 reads CASRPNLVSETQYF. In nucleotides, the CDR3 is TGTGCCAGCAGACCAAATTTGGTATCAGAGACCCAGTACTTC.

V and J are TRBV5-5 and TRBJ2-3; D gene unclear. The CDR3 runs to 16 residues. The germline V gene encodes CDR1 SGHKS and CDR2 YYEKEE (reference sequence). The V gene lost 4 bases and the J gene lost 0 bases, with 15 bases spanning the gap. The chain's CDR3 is CASSRGDTTSTDTQYF. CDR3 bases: TGTGCCAGCAGCAGAGGAGACACCACTAGCACAGATACGCAGTATTTT. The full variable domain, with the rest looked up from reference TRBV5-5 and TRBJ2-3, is DAGVTQSPTHLIKTRGQQVTLRCSPISGHKSVSWYQQVLGQGPQFIFQYYEKEERGRGNFPDRFSARQFPNYSSELNVNALLLGDSALYLCASSRGDTTSTDTQYFGPGTRLTVL.

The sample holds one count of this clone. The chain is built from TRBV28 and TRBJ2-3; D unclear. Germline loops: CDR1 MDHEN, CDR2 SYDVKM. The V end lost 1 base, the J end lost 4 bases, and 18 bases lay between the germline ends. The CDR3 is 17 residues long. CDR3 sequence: CASSLSPRRRRADTQYF. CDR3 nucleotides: TGTGCCAGCAGTTTATCCCCCCGTCGACGAAGGGCAGATACGCAGTATTTT.